The 30 T cell receptor beta chains below come from one sample, sequenced in a study of OX40 agonist ivuxolimab in advanced cancers. Library creation used the immunoSEQ multiplex PCR assay. TCRdb obtained this table from immuneACCESS and retained in-frame rearrangements with V and J assigned. These tables miss some clones; where compared with another copy, unresolved V genes account for less than half of the shortfall, and the remainder is unexplained. The sample table contains 75,000 to 100,000 clones; only one count was recorded for 89% of them. 10% of the sample lies in the top ten. The specimen comprised CD4+ or CD8+ T cells sorted from blood, sampled in a trial of the OX40 agonist ivuxolimab. These receptors came from an adult with an advanced solid tumor such as melanoma, head and neck, liver or kidney cancer.

In DNA, the CDR3 is TGTGCCAGCAGCTTGGCGGGTGAGCAGTACTTC. Amino acids: CASSLAGEQYF. The chain uses TRBV7-6 and TRBJ2-7; maybe TRBD2 (5 bases). This CDR3 has 11 amino acids. Looked up from germline, CDR1 is SGHVS and CDR2 is FNYEAQ. Trimming took off 3 bases at V and 7 bases at J, with 7 bases between the two ends.

The chain is built from TRBV2 and TRBJ1-1; 10 bases map to TRBD1. Germline assignment: CDR1 SNHLY and CDR2 FYNNEI. Trimming removed 7 bases from V and 5 bases from J; junction bases left unmatched: 4. The CDR3 is 13 amino acids. The CDR3 region has the DNA TGTGCCAGCAACGGACAGGGGGTAACTGAAGCTTTCTTT. Its protein is CASNGQGVTEAFF.

The rearrangement joins TRBV19 to TRBJ2-7; either TRBD1 or TRBD2 may supply D (5 bases each). Germline assignment: CDR1 LNHDA and CDR2 SQIVND (reference sequence). Trimming took off 5 bases at V and 6 bases at J, with 20 bases between the two ends. CDR3 length equals 15 residues. CDR3 residues: CASSVDRDRGVEQYF. The CDR3 nucleotides are TGTGCCAGTAGTGTTGACCGGGACCGGGGAGTCGAGCAGTACTTC.

The V call is TRBV5-1, the J call TRBJ2-5; D call uncertain. The end of the DNA is better explained by TRBJ2-7, so the J call may be wrong. CDR1 SGHRS and CDR2 YFSETQ come from the germline V gene. The CDR3 runs 13 residues. CDR3 region: CASRGSDSYEQYF. The CDR3 bases are TGCGCCAGCAGGGGATCGGACTCCTACGAGCAGTACTTC.

CDR3 nucleotide sequence: TGTGCCAGCAGCGTAGGGGCAGGGGGGCCCTCTAACTATGGCTACACCTTC. Translation gives CASSVGAGGPSNYGYTF. V usage is TRBV9 and J usage is TRBJ1-2, with TRBD1 matching over 7 bases. The CDR3 contains 17 residues. Germline assignment: CDR1 SGDLS and CDR2 YYNGEE. The V and J ends lost 0 bases and 0 bases, in that order; junction bases with no gene match: 8.

This chain joins TRBV7-3 and TRBJ2-7, with D perhaps TRBD1 (5 bases). Trimming took off 4 bases at V and 6 bases at J, with 13 bases between the two ends. The CDR3 totals 13 residues. Germline CDR1 reads SGHTA; CDR2 reads FQGTGA. CDR3 DNA: TGTGCCAGCAGCTCCGCGCAGGGTGGCGAGCAGTACTTC. This gives the protein CASSSAQGGEQYF. Full variable domain (remainder filled in from reference TRBV7-3 and TRBJ2-7): GAGVSQTPSNKVTEKGKYVELRCDPISGHTALYWYRQSLGQGPEFLIYFQGTGAADDSGLPNDRFFAVRPEGSVSTLKIQRTERGDSAVYLCASSSAQGGEQYFGPGTRLTVT.

This clone is a singleton in its sample. The rearrangement links TRBV19 to TRBJ2-2, with 9 bases matching TRBD2. Germline loops: CDR1 LNHDA, CDR2 SQIVND (reference sequence). This CDR3 has 17 amino acids. Trimming took 2 bases from V and 1 from J; bases not matched to a gene: 5. CDR3 sequence (DNA): TGTGCCAGTAGTATAAGCCCACTAGCGGGGAACACCGGGGAGCTGTTTTTT. Translating it yields CASSISPLAGNTGELFF.

CDR3 protein: CASSLTGFRSSGEQFF. The CDR3 bases are TGTGCCAGCTCCCTCACAGGGTTCAGATCCAGCGGTGAGCAGTTCTTC. The rearrangement joins TRBV18 to TRBJ2-1, with D possibly being TRBD1 (6 bases). Deletions cut 6 bases from V and 9 bases from J, with 24 bases between. Germline V gene sequence: CDR1 KGHSH, CDR2 LQKENI. This CDR3 has 16 amino acids.

This clone has just a few counts. The gene calls are TRBV2 and TRBJ1-5; TRBD1 matches 7 bases. The CDR3 has 14 residues. V lost 6 bases and J lost 1; bases outside the gene matches: 3. Germline-derived CDR1 and CDR2 are SNHLY and FYNNEI. The CDR3 loop is CASRTGLSNQPQHF. DNA for the CDR3: TGTGCCAGCAGGACAGGGCTGAGCAATCAGCCCCAGCATTTT. Complete variable domain (other parts from reference TRBV2 and TRBJ1-5): EPEVTQTPSHQVTQMGQEVILRCVPISNHLYFYWYRQILGQKVEFLVSFYNNEISEKSEIFDDQFSVERPDGSNFTLKIRSTKLEDSAMYFCASRTGLSNQPQHFGDGTRLSIL.

The chain couples TRBV11-3 to TRBJ2-1, with D perhaps matching TRBD1 or TRBD2 (6 bases each). The CDR3 is 17 amino acids. The germline gives CDR1 SGHNT, CDR2 YENEEA. V gave up 0 bases and J gave up 4 bases, with 16 bases separating them. The CDR3 region is CASSLDSHRGRYNEQFF. CDR3 DNA: TGTGCCAGCAGCTTAGATTCTCACCGGGGGCGGTACAATGAGCAGTTCTTC.

The chain has TRBV28 and TRBJ2-3; D remains unclear. Germline CDR1 reads MDHEN; CDR2 reads SYDVKM. The ends were cut back, 6 bases at V and 0 bases at J, with 22 bases in the middle. The CDR3 has 18 amino acids. This chain's CDR3 is CASSRLLFRLTSTDTQYF. The CDR3 DNA sequence: TGTGCCAGCAGCCGACTCCTCTTCCGACTGACTAGCACAGATACGCAGTATTTT.

This clone appeared once. V usage is TRBV28 and J usage is TRBJ1-2; no definite D call. Per germline, CDR1 MDHEN and CDR2 SYDVKM. Trimming left V 7 bases short and J 0 bases short, with 9 bases between. The CDR3 loop spans 13 amino acids. CDR3 sequence reads: CASIRDTNYGYTF. As DNA, the CDR3 is TGTGCCAGCATTCGAGACACTAACTATGGCTACACCTTC.

The chain is built from TRBV14 and TRBJ1-5; weak D call: TRBD1 (5 bases). Trimming removed 1 base at V and 0 bases at J, with 16 bases between. The CDR3 loop spans 18 amino acids. The germline CDR1 and CDR2 sequences are SGHDN and FVKESK. The DNA for the CDR3 is TGTGCCAGCAGCCAAGTTACAGGAAGGGTATATAGCAATCAGCCCCAGCATTTT. The encoded protein is CASSQVTGRVYSNQPQHF. The full variable domain, in which reference TRBV14 and TRBJ1-5 provide the parts outside the CDR3, is EAGVTQFPSHSVIEKGQTVTLRCDPISGHDNLYWYRRVMGKEIKFLLHFVKESKQDESGMPNNRFLAERTGGTYSTLKVQPAELEDSGVYFCASSQVTGRVYSNQPQHFGDGTRLSIL.

The rearrangement uses TRBV18 and TRBJ2-2, with D maybe TRBD2 (6 bases). The CDR3 consists of 13 residues. The germline V and J ends were trimmed by 3 bases and 7 bases, with 9 bases remaining between them. Per the germline V gene, CDR1 is KGHSH and CDR2 is LQKENI. The CDR3 nucleotides read TGTGCCAGCTCACCCCGGAGGGTCGGGGAGCTGTTTTTT. Translated: CASSPRRVGELFF.

The chain couples TRBV2 to TRBJ2-1, with D unclear. The CDR3 consists of 11 residues. Trimming shortened V by 6 bases and J by 8 bases, and 8 bases separated the two germline ends. Germline CDR1 SNHLY, CDR2 FYNNEI. The CDR3, as DNA: TGTGCCAGCAGGAACTGGGATGAGCAGTTCTTC. This codes for CASRNWDEQFF.

The chain is built from TRBV7-9 and TRBJ2-1; 7 nucleotides agree with TRBD2. The junction had 14 bases not matched to a gene; V was cut back by 6 bases and J by 0 bases. The CDR3 has 18 amino acids. Germline assignment: CDR1 SEHNR and CDR2 FQNEAQ (reference sequence). The CDR3 region has the DNA TGTGCCAGCAGTTCCGGTGGTGGGAGGGGATCCTCCTACAATGAGCAGTTCTTC. Translating it yields CASSSGGGRGSSYNEQFF.

The J gene is TRBJ1-2, the V gene TRBV7-2; 7 nucleotides match TRBD1. The CDR3 has 13 amino acids. CDR1 and CDR2 from the germline V gene are SGHTA and FQGNSA. V gave up 5 bases and J gave up 5 bases; unmatched junction bases: 5. CDR3 DNA sequence: TGTGCCAGCAGCCGGGACAGTTTTTATGGCTACACCTTC. This gives the protein CASSRDSFYGYTF.

V and J are TRBV13 and TRBJ2-7; 11 positions match TRBD2. V trimming: 1 base; J trimming: 3 bases; junction bases outside the gene matches: 5. The germline V gene has CDR1 PRHDT and CDR2 FYEKMQ (reference sequence). CDR3 length equals 16 residues. The CDR3 DNA is TGTGCCAGCAGCTTAGTAGGTCTAGCGGGGGGCTACGAGCAGTACTTC. It specifies CASSLVGLAGGYEQYF.

This clone has only one observation. The rearrangement links TRBV7-9 to TRBJ2-7; D is unclear. This CDR3 spans 11 amino acids. Germline V gene data show CDR1 as SEHNR and CDR2 as FQNEAQ (reference sequence). V was pared by 5 bases and J by 3 bases, with 5 bases between. The CDR3 here is CASSVGYEQYF. The CDR3 coding sequence is TGTGCCAGCAGCGTAGGCTACGAGCAGTACTTC.

The chain combines TRBV20-1 with TRBJ2-1, with D tentatively TRBD2 (6 bases). Germline V CDR1 and CDR2: DFQATT, SNEGSKA (reference sequence). This CDR3 region has 11 residues. Trimming stripped 6 bases from V and 7 bases from J, with 10 bases between. CDR3 DNA sequence: TGCAGTGCCGATGGGACTAATGAGCAGTTCTTC. This translates into CSADGTNEQFF.

The genes are TRBV5-4 and TRBJ1-2; 9 bases line up with TRBD1. Germline V CDR1 and CDR2: SGHNT, YYREEE (reference sequence). V shed 4 bases and J 8 bases; nucleotides not matched to a gene: 6. This CDR3 contains 13 residues. CDR3 amino acids: CASSTQGALGYTF. As DNA, the CDR3 is TGTGCCAGCAGCACACAGGGGGCTTTGGGCTACACCTTC.

The rearrangement links TRBV6-1 to TRBJ2-3, with TRBD1 as a possible D gene (6 bases). V was trimmed by 8 bases and J by 0 bases, leaving 12 bases between them. The germline V gene encodes CDR1 MNHNS and CDR2 SASEGT. The CDR3 consists of 14 residues. The CDR3 reads CASLDRVSTDTQYF. CDR3 DNA: TGTGCCAGCCTGGACAGAGTTAGCACAGATACGCAGTATTTT.

V is TRBV10-1 and J is TRBJ2-1; the D gene is possibly TRBD2 (6 bases). The V gene's germline CDR1 is WNHNN and CDR2 SYGVQD (reference sequence). V was pared by 3 bases and J by 3 bases, with 15 bases between. CDR3 length equals 16 residues. The CDR3 here is CASSDSSEGLYNEQFF. The CDR3 bases are TGCGCCAGCAGTGACAGCTCGGAGGGACTCTACAATGAGCAGTTCTTC.

This CDR3 is CASSWTLAGGPYEQYF. The CDR3 bases are TGTGCCAGCAGTTGGACCTTAGCGGGGGGCCCCTACGAGCAGTACTTC. This chain links TRBV6-5 with TRBJ2-7, with 10 positions matching TRBD2. With 4 bases clipped from V and 2 bases from J, the junction kept 8 bases outside the gene matches. Germline V lookup: CDR1 MNHEY, CDR2 SVGAGI. The CDR3 totals 16 residues.

The chain links TRBV6-4 to TRBJ2-3; TRBD2 agrees at 9 bases. CDR3 length: 15 amino acids. With V trimmed by 8 bases and J by 3 bases, 9 bases remained unmatched. Germline V gene sequence: CDR1 MRHNA, CDR2 SNTAGT. CDR3 nucleotide sequence: TGTGCCAGCCGTACTTGGCTAGCGGGAACAGATACGCAGTATTTT. This sequence encodes CASRTWLAGTDTQYF.

This clone was recorded only once. V usage is TRBV29-1 and J usage is TRBJ2-5; D not certain. This CDR3 spans 16 amino acids. V lost 0 bases and J lost 7, with 21 bases in between. Germline CDR1 is SQVTM and CDR2 is ANQGSEA. The CDR3 nucleotides read TGCAGCGTTGAAGATCGGGCTGCGACCGCGCTGGGGACCCAGTACTTC. Protein sequence: CSVEDRAATALGTQYF.

This clone appeared a single time. This sequence joins TRBV2 and TRBJ2-1; no clear D. V lost 5 bases, J lost 14 bases, and 22 bases lay in between. CDR1 SNHLY and CDR2 FYNNEI come from the germline V gene. The CDR3 length is 14 residues. The CDR3 coding sequence is TGTGCCAGCAGTCCGTCTCCAACAGCCCTCCATGAGTTCTTC. This translates into CASSPSPTALHEFF.

The chain uses TRBV20-1 and TRBJ2-3; possibly TRBD2 for D (5 bases). Germline CDR1 is DFQATT and CDR2 is SNEGSKA (reference sequence). This CDR3 comprises 11 residues. Trimming took 6 bases from V and 4 from J, leaving 8 bases between them. The CDR3 nucleotides read TGCAGTGCGCCTAGCCCAGATACGCAGTATTTT. It specifies CSAPSPDTQYF.

The rearrangement joins TRBV2 to TRBJ2-3; 11 positions agree with TRBD2. Per germline, CDR1 SNHLY and CDR2 FYNNEI. CDR3 length: 15 amino acids. The V and J ends lost 5 bases and 6 bases, in that order; junction bases with no gene match: 7. The CDR3: CASSILAGGEDTQYF. The CDR3 nucleotides are TGTGCCAGCAGTATTCTAGCGGGGGGTGAGGATACGCAGTATTTT.

The V call is TRBV27, the J call TRBJ2-5, with D perhaps matching TRBD2 (6 bases). Trimming removed 5 bases at V and 5 bases at J, with 15 bases between. Germline-derived CDR1 and CDR2 are MNHEY and SMNVEV (reference sequence). This CDR3 region has 14 residues. CDR3 sequence reads: CASSQTRVMETQYF. Here the CDR3 DNA reads TGTGCCAGCAGTCAGACTAGGGTCATGGAGACCCAGTACTTC.